This TCR beta chain was sequenced for a study of cytomegalovirus exposure and HLA in healthy donors. Whole-study results and caveats: Later work associated roughly 15,000 TCR beta sequences with HLA alleles at 0.05 false discovery rate. Presence/absence analyses assumed roughly uniform sequencing depth across donors. A later analysis linked a missense DCLRE1C variant to TCR beta V- and J-gene trimming.

The sample holds a few counts of this clone. Its antigen remains unknown. Trimming cost V 3 bases and J 4 bases; bases outside gene matches: 11. Germline V gene sequence: CDR1 SGHKS, CDR2 YYEKEE (reference sequence). The CDR3 is 16 amino acids. 60 Vbeta and 13 Jbeta primers were used in PCR. Clones were sequenced by immunoSEQ multiplex PCR, and TCRdb holds only the in-frame ones, with some missing. The sample has roughly 40,000 clones; about 47% are singletons. Sequenced material: PBMCs. The J gene is TRBJ2-7, the V gene TRBV5-5, with 9 positions matching TRBD2. The clonotype was recovered from a human donor in good health. In DNA, the CDR3 is TGTGCCAGCAGCTCCCATGGGACACTAGCGGGTTACGAGCAGTACTTC. Its protein product is CASSSHGTLAGYEQYF.